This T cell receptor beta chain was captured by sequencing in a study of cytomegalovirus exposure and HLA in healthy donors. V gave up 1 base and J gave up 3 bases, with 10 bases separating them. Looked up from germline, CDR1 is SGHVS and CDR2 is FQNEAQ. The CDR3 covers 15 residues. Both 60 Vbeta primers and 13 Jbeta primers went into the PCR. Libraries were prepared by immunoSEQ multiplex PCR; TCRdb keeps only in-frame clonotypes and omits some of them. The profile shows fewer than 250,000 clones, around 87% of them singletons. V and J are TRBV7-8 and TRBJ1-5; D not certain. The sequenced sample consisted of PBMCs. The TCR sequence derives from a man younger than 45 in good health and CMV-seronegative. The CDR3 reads CASSLELVANQPQHF. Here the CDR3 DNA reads TGTGCCAGCAGCTTAGAATTGGTGGCCAATCAGCCCCAGCATTTT.